A selection of T cell receptor beta chains follows, all from one sample in a study of shared clonotypes between healthy human individuals. Measured with immunoSEQ multiplex PCR; TCRdb has only the in-frame clones, and not every one. There are approximately 1.5 million clones in the sample; nearly 99% occur only once, and about 0.45% lies in the top ten. Sequencing was done on a sample of naive CD4+ T cells sorted from blood. The receptors derive from a man aged 30 to 39 in good health. The CDR3 runs from the conserved cysteine through the conserved F or W. The order of the fields is J gene, V gene, clone size, D gene, CDR3 protein, CDR3 DNA. A D gene is named only where the DNA matches it firmly. Not all rows give a size; the values are once, few, many and, for expanded clones, a class.

>TRBJ2-1|TRBV19|NA|TRBD2
CASSIGTGGINEQFF
TGTGCCAGTAGTATAGGGACCGGGGGGATTAATGAGCAGTTCTTC
>TRBJ2-3|TRBV7-9|once|NA
CASSPTEISTDTQYF
TGTGCCAGCAGCCCGACCGAAATCTCCACAGATACGCAGTATTTT
>TRBJ2-3|TRBV2|NA|NA
CASSEGRAAQGTDTQYF
TGTGCCAGCAGTGAAGGCCGGGCCGCCCAGGGCACAGATACGCAGTATTTT
>TRBJ1-5|TRBV28|NA|TRBD1
CASSRPGQGWVDNQPQHF
TGTGCCAGCAGCCGTCCTGGACAGGGGTGGGTGGACAATCAGCCCCAGCATTTT
>TRBJ2-7|TRBV5-1|NA|TRBD2
CASSPRPSGRQYEQYF
TGCGCCAGCAGCCCGAGGCCTAGCGGGAGGCAGTACGAGCAGTACTTC
>TRBJ2-7|TRBV19|NA|NA
CASSIGGGRVNYEQYF
TGTGCCAGTAGTATCGGAGGGGGCAGGGTAAACTACGAGCAGTACTTC
>TRBJ2-1|TRBV5-1|NA|NA
CASSLAWESEQFF
TGCGCCAGCAGCTTGGCCTGGGAGAGTGAGCAGTTCTTC
>TRBJ2-7|TRBV6-1|NA|NA
CASSDSGWQSSYEQYF
TGTGCCAGCAGTGACAGCGGGTGGCAGAGCTCCTACGAGCAGTACTTC
>TRBJ1-5|TRBV28|once|NA
CASSFQAHQPQHF
TGTGCCAGCAGTTTCCAGGCCCATCAGCCCCAGCATTTT
>TRBJ1-1|TRBV9|NA|TRBD1
CASSIRTGPTFF
TGTGCCAGCAGCATACGGACAGGGCCGACTTTCTTT
>TRBJ2-6|TRBV15|NA|NA
CATSPPGTGANVLTF
TGTGCCACCAGCCCCCCCGGGACTGGGGCCAACGTCCTGACTTTC
>TRBJ2-7|TRBV30|NA|TRBD2
CAWRGGRAGPYEQYF
TGTGCCTGGAGAGGCGGGAGGGCTGGCCCCTACGAGCAGTACTTC
>TRBJ2-7|TRBV20-1|NA|NA
CSASRGLEQYF
TGCAGTGCTAGTAGAGGGCTCGAGCAGTACTTC
>TRBJ1-4|TRBV10-3|NA|NA
CAISAGTFEKLFF
TGTGCCATCAGTGCTGGGACGTTTGAAAAACTGTTTTTT
>TRBJ1-2|TRBV2|NA|NA
CASSEIGRSYGYTF
TGTGCCAGCAGTGAAATAGGACGGAGCTATGGCTACACCTTC
>TRBJ2-3|TRBV29-1|once|NA
CSVDRADTQYF
TGCAGCGTTGATCGGGCAGATACGCAGTATTTT
>TRBJ1-4|TRBV5-6|NA|NA
CASSLPGVGEKLFF
TGTGCCAGCAGCTTGCCCGGTGTCGGGGAAAAACTGTTTTTT
>TRBJ2-4|TRBV10-2|NA|NA
CASSETGRGNIQYF
TGCGCCAGCAGCGAGACAGGGCGGGGAAACATTCAGTACTTC
>TRBJ2-7|TRBV11-2|NA|NA
CASSSGISYEQYF
TGTGCCAGCAGCTCCGGGATTTCATACGAGCAGTACTTC
>TRBJ1-5|TRBV19|NA|TRBD1
CASSMQGGRQPQHF
TGTGCCAGTAGTATGCAAGGGGGCCGACAGCCCCAGCATTTT